Below, 13 T cell receptor beta chains from the same sample are listed, as sequenced in a study of T cells in Graves' hyperthyroidism and ophthalmopathy. TCR beta CDR3 regions were amplified from RNA transcripts. First-round RT-PCR targeting the TCR CDR3 was performed with the HTBI primer set. TCRdb reanalysed the multiplex PCR reads using MiXCR and keeps one entry per CDR3 protein. The sample has hundreds of thousands of distinct CDR3 sequences, about a sixth seen once. The sequenced material came from blood. These receptors all stem from a woman aged 18-29 years with Graves' hyperthyroidism.

This clonotype was picked up many times. The chain has TRBV6-5 and TRBJ2-7; no firm D call. This CDR3 contains 14 residues. V gave up 0 bases and J gave up 4 bases, with 10 bases separating them. Looked up from germline, CDR1 is MNHEY and CDR2 is SVGAGI. CDR3 amino acids: CASSYSKGFYEQYF. Written as DNA, the CDR3 is TGTGCCAGCAGTTACTCGAAAGGGTTTTACGAGCAGTACTTC.

This clonotype was observed many times. The chain employs TRBV6-2 or TRBV6-3 and TRBJ2-7, with TRBD2 as a possible D gene (6 bases). V was shortened by 6 bases and J by 1 base, with 16 bases between the two germline ends. The CDR3 totals 15 residues. Germline V CDR1 and CDR2: MNHEY, SVGEGT. The CDR3 loop reads CASSLGGPGSYEQYF. CDR3 sequence (DNA): TGTGCCAGCAGCCTCGGAGGGCCAGGGTCCTACGAGCAGTACTTC.

This clonotype was counted at least ten times. The chain recombines TRBV28 with TRBJ1-5; 7 bases agree with TRBD1. Germline CDR1 is MDHEN and CDR2 is SYDVKM. The ends lost 6 bases at V and 2 bases at J; junction bases unmatched: 10. The CDR3 runs to 16 residues. In DNA, the CDR3 is TGTGCCAGCAGCACCCGGGACAGAAGAGGCAATCAGCCCCAGCATTTT. This codes for CASSTRDRRGNQPQHF.

This clonotype was detected many times. The V gene is TRBV11-2, the J gene TRBJ2-4; D is unclear. The CDR3 runs 15 residues. V lost 1 base and J lost 0, with 7 bases in between. Germline CDR1 reads SGHAT; CDR2 reads FQNNGV. Written as DNA, the CDR3 is TGTGCCAGCAGCTTAGTAGGTGCAGCCAAAAACATTCAGTACTTC. Translation gives CASSLVGAAKNIQYF.

This clonotype has at least ten counts. V gene TRBV4-1 combines with J gene TRBJ2-5; perhaps TRBD1 as D (5 bases). V was pared by 0 bases and J by 5 bases, with 16 bases between. This CDR3 spans 16 amino acids. Germline CDR1 is MGHRA and CDR2 is YSYEKL. CDR3 in amino acids: CASSQDGSRVRETQYF. As DNA, the CDR3 is TGCGCCAGCAGCCAAGATGGAAGCAGGGTGAGGGAGACCCAGTACTTC.

The chain couples TRBV6-9 to TRBJ2-5; tentatively, D is TRBD2 (5 bases). TRBJ2-1 matches the DNA end more closely, so the J call is doubtful. Germline CDR1 reads MNHGY; CDR2 reads SVAAGI. The CDR3 spans 13 residues. The CDR3 coding sequence is TGTGCCAGCAGTTACCGGGGTAGGTTAGGCCAGTTCTTC. Translating gives CASSYRGRLGQFF.

This clonotype was picked up many times. The chain uses TRBV3-1 and TRBJ1-5, with D possibly TRBD1 on 5 matching bases. Germline-derived CDR1 and CDR2 are LGHDT and YNNKEL (reference sequence). V shed 4 bases and J shed 3 bases, with 13 bases lying between them. This CDR3 has 15 amino acids. Written as DNA, the CDR3 is TGTGCCAGCAGCCTGGACACTTCTCCCAATCAGCCCCAGCATTTT. This translates into CASSLDTSPNQPQHF.

This clonotype was seen repeatedly, ten times or more. The rearrangement links TRBV2 to TRBJ1-2; D ambiguous. The germline gives CDR1 SNHLY, CDR2 FYNNEI. The CDR3 consists of 14 residues. V lost 10 bases and J lost 8, with 23 bases in between. As DNA, the CDR3 is TGTGCCACCCCCGAGAGGTCCTTGTATTCAGGCTACACCTTC. Translated: CATPERSLYSGYTF.

V and J are TRBV6-1 and TRBJ2-7, with a tentative D call TRBD1 (5 bases). V was shortened by 1 base and J by 0 bases, with 10 bases between the two germline ends. The length of the CDR3 is 15 residues. CDR1 is MNHNS and CDR2 is SASEGT in the germline V gene. The CDR3 spells CASSEGRGSSYEQYF. The CDR3, as DNA: TGTGCCAGCAGTGAAGGTAGGGGTAGCTCCTACGAGCAGTACTTC.

The CDR3 sequence is CSVLLAWVTDTQYF. For the CDR3, the DNA is TGCAGCGTACTACTAGCATGGGTGACAGATACGCAGTATTTT. This rearrangement joins TRBV29-1 to TRBJ2-3; D is perhaps TRBD2 (6 bases). V was clipped by 6 bases and J by 3 bases, with 16 bases between them. The CDR3 is 14 residues long. Germline V gives CDR1 SQVTM, CDR2 ANQGSEA.

The chain has TRBV29-1 and TRBJ2-5, with unresolved D. CDR1 is SQVTM and CDR2 is ANQGSEA in the germline V gene. CDR3 length equals 12 residues. V was trimmed by 6 bases and J by 4 bases, leaving 12 bases between them. The DNA of the CDR3 is TGCAGCGTCCTGTGGGGTCCAGAGACCCAGTACTTC. Protein: CSVLWGPETQYF.

The rearrangement joins TRBV19 to TRBJ2-1; perhaps TRBD2 as D (6 bases). CDR1 and CDR2 from the germline V gene are LNHDA and SQIVND (reference sequence). The CDR3 runs to 17 residues. V lost 1 base, J lost 9 bases, and 22 bases lay in between. DNA for the CDR3: TGTGCCAGTAGTATAGGTTCCCGTTGGACTACCTACGGTGAGCAGTTCTTC. It yields the protein CASSIGSRWTTYGEQFF.

Concerning this clonotype itself: This may be a read error, as it is one base from a much larger clone. J is TRBJ2-7 and V is TRBV3-1, with 9 bases that match TRBD1. CDR3 length: 15 amino acids. Trimming took 0 bases from V and 8 from J; bases not matched to a gene: 8. Germline V CDR1 and CDR2: LGHDT, YNNKEL (reference sequence). The DNA of the CDR3 is TGTGCCAGCAGCCAAGATTTCGGACAGGGGTACAAGCAGTACTTC. Encoded protein: CASSQDFGQGYKQYF.